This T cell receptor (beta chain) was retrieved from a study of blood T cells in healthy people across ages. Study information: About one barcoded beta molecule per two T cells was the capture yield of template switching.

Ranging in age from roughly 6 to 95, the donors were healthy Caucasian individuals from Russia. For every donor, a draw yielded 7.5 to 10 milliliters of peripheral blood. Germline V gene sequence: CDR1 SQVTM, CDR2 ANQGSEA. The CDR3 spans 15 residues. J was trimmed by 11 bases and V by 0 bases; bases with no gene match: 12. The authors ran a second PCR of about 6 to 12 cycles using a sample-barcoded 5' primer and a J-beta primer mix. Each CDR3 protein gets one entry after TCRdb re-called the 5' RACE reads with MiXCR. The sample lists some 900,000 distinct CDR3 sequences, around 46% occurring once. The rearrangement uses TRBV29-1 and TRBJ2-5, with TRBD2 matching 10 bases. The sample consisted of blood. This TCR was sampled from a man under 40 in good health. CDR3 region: CSVEDGLAGVNEQYF. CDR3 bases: TGCAGCGTTGAAGACGGCCTAGCGGGGGTAAATGAGCAGTACTTC.